The rows below give T cell receptor beta chains drawn from one sample of a study of vaccination and CD4 T cells after COVID-19. TCRdb recomputed calls from the PCR reads with MiXCR, one row per CDR3 protein. The top ten clones hold less than 40% of a sample with approximately 3,000 distinct CDR3 sequences, over 75% of them seen once. These receptors have no identified antigens. The sequencing sample was made of CD4+ T cells from blood, cultured in vitro. Source of these receptors: a human donor who had recovered from COVID-19. CDR3s include the opening cysteine and the closing phenylalanine or tryptophan. The D gene is left open where the match is weak. Size is omitted from some rows. Given values are once, few, many or a class for expanded clones.

.,TRBV18,.,TRBJ1-2,TGTGCCAGCTCACCACAGGACAGTTATAACTATGGCTACACCTTC,CASSPQDSYNYGYTF
.,TRBV6-1,large,TRBJ1-2,TGTGCCAGCAGCCGATTCCCCGGAGGGGGGGCAGGGATGGGAGGCTACACCTTC,CASSRFPGGGAGMGGYTF
.,TRBV20-1,few,TRBJ1-2,TGCAGTACCACTCAAGGGGGGGGCTACACCTTC,CSTTQGGGYTF
TRBD1,TRBV20-1,.,TRBJ1-5,TGCAGTGCCAACAGGGGGACAGGGGTAGATCAGCCCCAGCATTTT,CSANRGTGVDQPQHF
.,TRBV15,.,TRBJ1-2,TGTGCCACCAGCAGAGAAACGGGGGCGGTGGGGTATGGCTACACCTTC,CATSRETGAVGYGYTF
TRBD1,TRBV6-1,.,TRBJ2-7,TGTGCCAGCAGTCCTCCGGGACAGGGGTTCTACGAGCAGTACTTC,CASSPPGQGFYEQYF
TRBD1,TRBV12-3/TRBV12-4,.,TRBJ2-7,TGTGCCAGCAGTGCGGACAGGGCTGGACGCGAGCAGTACTTC,CASSADRAGREQYF
TRBD1,TRBV7-8,once,TRBJ2-1,TGTGCCAGCAGCTTTGCCGGGACAGGGGCGCACAATGAGCAGTTCTTC,CASSFAGTGAHNEQFF
TRBD2,TRBV3-1,.,TRBJ2-3,TGTGCCAGCAGCCGATTAGCGGGGGGGGCCACAGATACGCAGTATTTT,CASSRLAGGATDTQYF
.,TRBV6-5,.,TRBJ2-6,TGTGCCAGCAGTTACCCTGTTGGCGGAATTATGCTCTTTGGGGCCAACGTCCTGACTTTC,CASSYPVGGIMLFGANVLTF
.,TRBV6-1,.,TRBJ1-5,TGTGCCAGCAGTGACAGGCTCCCGGGTAATCAGCCCCAGCATTTT,CASSDRLPGNQPQHF
.,TRBV7-7,.,TRBJ1-2,TGTGCCAGCAGCTTAGCGCGGGACTATGGCTACACCTTC,CASSLARDYGYTF
.,TRBV7-2,.,TRBJ1-1,TGTGCCAGCAGCCTAACAACGTCCTACCCGGGCACTGAAGCTTTCTTT,CASSLTTSYPGTEAFF
.,TRBV19,.,TRBJ1-6,TGTGCCAGTAGTACAGGGGTGTTTTCCTATAATTCACCCCTCCACTTT,CASSTGVFSYNSPLHF
TRBD2,TRBV6-1,.,TRBJ2-3,TGTGCCAGCGGGCGGCGGGGGAGGTCTCGCACAGATACGCAGTATTTT,CASGRRGRSRTDTQYF
TRBD1,TRBV6-1,.,TRBJ1-2,TGTGCCAGCACTATCCCTGACAGGGGTAAGGTAAACTATGGCTACACCTTC,CASTIPDRGKVNYGYTF
TRBD1,TRBV7-9,.,TRBJ1-2,TGTGCCAGCAGCCGAATAACTGGGACAGGGGACGGCGATGGCTACACCTTC,CASSRITGTGDGDGYTF
TRBD1,TRBV20-1,.,TRBJ1-4,TGCAGTGCTATAACCTCGGACAGGGAGGGGGAAAAACTGTTTTTT,CSAITSDREGEKLFF
TRBD1,TRBV7-9,.,TRBJ1-6,TGTGCCAGCAGCGCGGACAGGGAGGTTCGGCCCCTCCACTTT,CASSADREVRPLHF
.,TRBV6-1,.,TRBJ1-6,TGTGCCAGCAGGCGAGAGTCTTTTCCCCTCCACTTT,CASRRESFPLHF
.,TRBV6-5,.,TRBJ1-3,TGTGCCAGCAGTTACCGACGGGGAAACACCATATATTTT,CASSYRRGNTIYF
.,TRBV20-1,once,TRBJ1-5,TGCAGTGCGCGGACGGAGAATCAGCCCCAGCATTTT,CSARTENQPQHF
TRBD2,TRBV7-8,once,TRBJ2-7,TGTGCCAGCAGCATTAGCGGGGGGACAGCTAGCTACGAGCAGTACTTC,CASSISGGTASYEQYF
.,TRBV19,.,TRBJ1-2,TGTGCCAGTAGTATGGTTTACTATGGCTACACCTTC,CASSMVYYGYTF
.,TRBV12-3/TRBV12-4,.,TRBJ1-2,TGTGCCAGCAGTTTAGCCGGACAGAGAAGTGGCTACACCTTC,CASSLAGQRSGYTF
.,TRBV20-1,.,TRBJ1-5,TGCAGTGCCGCGGCAGTTTCCTTAAAACAAGGTCAGCCCCAGCATTTT,CSAAAVSLKQGQPQHF
.,TRBV10-1,large,TRBJ2-2,TGCGCCAGCAGTGAGTCGAAGCGGCCCGGGGAGCTGTTTTTT,CASSESKRPGELFF
TRBD2,TRBV3-1,.,TRBJ2-4,TGTGACAGCAGCCAAGGTCGCGGGGGGGCGGCTAAAAACATTCAGTACTTC,CDSSQGRGGAAKNIQYF
.,TRBV20-1,.,TRBJ1-2,TGCAGTGCTAGAGGCCTTAACTATGGCTACACCTTC,CSARGLNYGYTF